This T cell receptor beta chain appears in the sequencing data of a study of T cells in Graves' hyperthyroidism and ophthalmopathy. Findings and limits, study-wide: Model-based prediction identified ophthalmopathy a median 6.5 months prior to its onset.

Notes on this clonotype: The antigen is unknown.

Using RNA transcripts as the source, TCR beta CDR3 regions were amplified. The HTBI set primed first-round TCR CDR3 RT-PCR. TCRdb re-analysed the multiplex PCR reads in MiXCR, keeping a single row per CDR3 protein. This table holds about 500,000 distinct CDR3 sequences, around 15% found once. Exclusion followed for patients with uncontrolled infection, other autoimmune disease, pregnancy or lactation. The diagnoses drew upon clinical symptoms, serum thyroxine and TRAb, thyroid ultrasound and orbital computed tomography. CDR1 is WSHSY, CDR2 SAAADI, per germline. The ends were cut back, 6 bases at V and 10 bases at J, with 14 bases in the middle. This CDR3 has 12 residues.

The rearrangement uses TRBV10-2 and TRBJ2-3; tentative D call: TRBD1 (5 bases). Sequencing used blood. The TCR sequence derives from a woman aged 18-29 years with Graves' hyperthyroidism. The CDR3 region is CASSPGPSSQYF. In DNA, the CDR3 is TGCGCCAGCAGCCCAGGGCCGAGCTCGCAGTATTTT.